This T cell receptor beta chain is from a study of blood T cell repertoires in COVID-19 (dated by TCRdb to about 2020). Background on the whole study: Collaborator samples came from the United States, Italy and Spain and covered acute and convalescent phases of COVID-19. The prospective study material was composed of cDNA or gDNA derived from T cells, B-cell-depleted T cells, or PBMCs. Deeply sampled blood TCRbeta repertoires from subjects exposed to, actively infected with, or recovered from COVID-19 were included in the dataset. The repertoires were released in a freely available public database intended as a resource for research on the immune response to SARS-CoV-2. Where available, HLA class I and class II types were taken from metadata supplied by the sample provider and were not determined by assay-based typing. Nearly every sample came with metadata listing a de-identified subject ID, COVID-19 status, age in years and sex. The samples were drawn from two sources: the first 160 participants of the ongoing ImmuneRACE study, and 1,000 to 1,500 subjects contributed by 6 global collaborators. Study-wide findings and limitations: How much clinical and demographic metadata was included differed by source and by participant, and the metadata was provided uncurated.

There are a few counts of this clone. It has no known antigen specificity. No much larger clone is present one base from it, and per-base qualities are unavailable. Whole blood was collected in K2EDTA tubes by collaborating institutions according to the institutions' own protocols. Collaborator samples were shipped for TCRbeta analysis as frozen whole blood, isolated PBMCs, or DNA extracted from either sample type. The immunoSEQ Assay, a bias-controlled multiplex PCR, was used to amplify TCRbeta CDR3 regions from genomic DNA. As for the original processing: The number of nucleated cells in each sample was estimated by amplification of reference gene primers within the assay. Sequence reads were collapsed and filtered to measure the absolute abundance of every unique TCRbeta CDR3 rearrangement. Productive Simpson clonality was computed per sample as the square root of Simpson's diversity index over productive rearrangements. The source is immuneACCESS, and TCRdb retained only in-frame sequences with V and J called. Part of the clones is not carried over; for the studies checked, unresolved V genes explain less than half of this, and the remainder is unexplained. V and J calls and clone size come straight from that table; D and trimming were deduced from the DNA. Here the sample has roughly 140,000 clones; almost 85% occur a single time. The top ten constitute about 3.2% of the sample.

Per the germline V gene (reference sequence), SEHNR is the CDR1 and FQNEAQ is the CDR2. Cut back by 8 bases and 3 bases, the V and J ends lie 8 bases apart. Spanning cysteine to phenylalanine, the CDR3 consists of 12 amino acids. Only CDR3 DNA remains: 36 bases, in frame from the first base. Sequencing was carried out using peripheral blood. The chain was built from TRBV7-9 and TRBJ1-5; the D gene is not confidently resolved. The receptor's source is a man in his forties or fifties with acute or convalescent COVID-19. The DNA reads TGTGCCAGCGGAGAGACCAATCAGCCCCAGCATTTT. This codes for CASGETNQPQHF. When the CDR3 is completed using the reference TRBV7-9 and TRBJ1-5 genes on either side, the full variable domain is DTGVSQNPRHKITKRGQNVTFRCDPISEHNRLYWYRQTLGQGPEFLTYFQNEAQLEKSRLLSDRFSAERPKGSFSTLEIQRTEQGDSAMYLCASGETNQPQHFGDGTRLSIL.